One sample yielded the 10 T cell receptor beta chains listed below, sequenced in a study of T cells in Graves' hyperthyroidism and ophthalmopathy. RNA transcripts served as the template for amplifying TCR beta CDR3 regions. In the first-round RT-PCR of the TCR CDR3, the HTBI primer set was used. TCRdb passed the multiplex PCR reads through MiXCR, listing each CDR3 protein once. The sample carries some 500,000 distinct CDR3 sequences, approximately 16% recorded once. Sample: blood. These receptors were obtained from a woman younger than 45 with Graves' ophthalmopathy.

V is TRBV20-1 and J is TRBJ2-7, with D tentatively TRBD2 (5 bases). CDR3 length: 11 residues. Trimming removed 5 bases at V and 3 bases at J, with 8 bases between. Germline V CDR1 and CDR2: DFQATT, SNEGSKA (reference sequence). The CDR3 nucleotides read TGCAGTGCTGGCCGGGACTACGAGCAGTACTTC. Residues: CSAGRDYEQYF.

This clonotype was observed many times. The CDR3 DNA sequence: TGCAGTGCCGGGGGGCGCCTCGCAGAGACCCAGTACTTC. Amino acid sequence: CSAGGRLAETQYF. This chain connects TRBV20-1 to TRBJ2-5; TRBD2 is a possible D gene (7 bases). Between the trimmed V and J ends, which lost 6 bases and 4 bases, there was a span of 15 bases. Germline CDR1 DFQATT, CDR2 SNEGSKA (reference sequence). The CDR3 runs to 13 residues.

Ten or more counts support this clonotype. The chain carries TRBV20-1 and TRBJ1-2; 8 bases are shared with TRBD1. The CDR3 is made up of 14 amino acids. Trimming cost V 1 base and J 5 bases; bases outside gene matches: 6. Germline V lookup: CDR1 DFQATT, CDR2 SNEGSKA (reference sequence). CDR3 residues: CSARGQDRAYGYTF. CDR3 DNA: TGCAGTGCTAGAGGGCAGGACAGGGCTTATGGCTACACCTTC.

The chain is built from TRBV20-1 and TRBJ2-5; D perhaps matches TRBD1 (6 bases). Trimming left V 8 bases short and J 1 base short, with 17 bases between. Germline V lookup: CDR1 DFQATT, CDR2 SNEGSKA (reference sequence). This CDR3 has 14 amino acids. CDR3 DNA sequence: TGCAGTTTCACGCGAGGGGGTCCCCAAGAGACCCAGTACTTC. Its protein product is CSFTRGGPQETQYF.

The J gene is TRBJ1-5, the V gene TRBV28; no clear D. The CDR3 is made up of 15 amino acids. From germline, CDR1 is MDHEN and CDR2 SYDVKM. The germline V and J ends were trimmed by 5 bases and 5 bases, with 16 bases remaining between them. CDR3 loop: CASSEWVGPYQPQHF. CDR3 nucleotide sequence: TGTGCCAGCAGTGAGTGGGTTGGGCCCTATCAGCCCCAGCATTTT. The full variable domain, its missing parts supplied by reference TRBV28 and TRBJ1-5, is DVKVTQSSRYLVKRTGEKVFLECVQDMDHENMFWYRQDPGLGLRLIYFSYDVKMKEKGDIPEGYSVSREKKERFSLILESASTNQTSMYLCASSEWVGPYQPQHFGDGTRLSIL.

This clonotype was recorded a few times. This sequence joins TRBV7-3 and TRBJ2-1, with D maybe TRBD2 (6 bases). The CDR3 loop spans 17 amino acids. Germline CDR1 SGHTA, CDR2 FQGTGA. V lost 6 bases to trimming and J lost 2 bases, with 20 bases between them. DNA of the CDR3: TGTGCCAGCAGGTCCAAGGGCGGGGACGGTCCCTACAATGAGCAGTTCTTC. This sequence encodes CASRSKGGDGPYNEQFF.

This clonotype occurred a few times. The chain carries TRBV5-1 and TRBJ2-2; D uncertain. The CDR3 sequence is 16 residues long. Germline CDR1 and CDR2: SGHRS and YFSETQ. Deletions cut 4 bases from V and 0 bases from J, with 13 bases between. The DNA of the CDR3 is TGCGCCAGCAGCCTGGCGGCGGAAACGAACACCGGGGAGCTGTTTTTT. Its protein is CASSLAAETNTGELFF.

This clonotype was counted at least ten times. The chain combines TRBV20-1 with TRBJ2-3; D not certain. CDR3 length: 10 amino acids. V lost 3 bases, J lost 6 bases, and 4 bases lay in between. The germline CDR1 and CDR2 sequences are DFQATT and SNEGSKA (reference sequence). The CDR3 region has the DNA TGCAGTGCTAGTCACGATACGCAGTATTTT. It yields the protein CSASHDTQYF.

The V call is TRBV4-1, the J call TRBJ1-3; D ambiguous. The CDR3 has 16 residues. V was clipped by 3 bases and J by 2 bases, with 14 bases between them. Per the germline V gene, CDR1 is MGHRA and CDR2 is YSYEKL. The CDR3 reads CASSQAQSGPGNTIYF. CDR3 nucleotide sequence: TGCGCCAGCAGCCAGGCGCAGAGCGGCCCTGGAAACACCATATATTTT.

The table lists this clonotype with a few counts. The J gene is TRBJ1-5, the V gene TRBV6-1; D may be TRBD1 (6 bases). This CDR3 is 12 amino acids long. Per the germline V gene, CDR1 is MNHNS and CDR2 is SASEGT. The V and J ends lost 11 bases and 4 bases respectively, with 12 bases between them. The CDR3: CAGERGNQPQHF. The DNA for the CDR3 is TGTGCCGGGGAGAGGGGGAATCAGCCCCAGCATTTT.